This T cell receptor beta chain was documented in a study of early T cells in non-severe SARS-CoV-2 infection. About the research overall: Bulk RNA isolated from unsorted whole blood underwent sequencing; chains were not paired.

Unique molecular identifier tags were affixed to discrete cDNA molecules. MiXCR, run by TCRdb on the 5' RACE reads, gives a single entry per CDR3 protein. The sample consists of about 83,000 distinct CDR3 sequences, 9% to 15% of them appearing once. Study results and caveats: VDJdb matches were skewed toward anti-spike CD8 T cell responses.

Trimming removed 10 bases from V and 1 base from J, with 14 bases in between. Germline loops: CDR1 SNHLY, CDR2 FYNNEI. This CDR3 contains 13 residues. Note on this clonotype: The antigen is not known.

This chain connects TRBV2 to TRBJ2-7; no clear D gene. The sequenced sample was whole blood. The TCR comes from an adult who was a healthcare worker with PCR-confirmed SARS-CoV-2 infection or an uninfected control (not recorded which). CDR3 sequence: CATSRPPSYEQYF. CDR3 coding DNA: TGTGCCACCTCTCGCCCCCCTTCCTACGAGCAGTACTTC.